A selection of T cell receptor beta chains follows, all from one sample in a study of T-cell memory formation after mild COVID-19. TCRdb re-called the 5' RACE reads with MiXCR, one entry per CDR3 protein. This sample has roughly 130,000 distinct CDR3 sequences; roughly 6.2% occur once, and the top ten carry 2% to 2.5%. The sample consisted of PBMCs or a T cell subset sorted from them (not recorded which). These receptors were taken from an adult woman who had mild COVID-19 (a few samples of this study predate the infection). Cell type and time point are not known. Each CDR3 is given with its conserved first and last residue. A D gene is named only where the DNA matches it firmly. Not all rows give a size; the values are once, few, many and, for expanded clones, a class.

CDR3: CASSDRVFGSGANVLTF
DNA: TGTGCCAGCAGTGACAGGGTCTTCGGCTCTGGGGCCAACGTCCTGACTTTC
V: TRBV12-3/TRBV12-4
size: few
D: TRBD1
J: TRBJ2-6

CDR3: CASSLQGRVQETQYF
DNA: TGCGCCAGCAGCTTGCAGGGTAGGGTCCAAGAGACCCAGTACTTC
V: TRBV5-1
size: NA
D: NA
J: TRBJ2-5

CDR3: CASSPGSRPYEQYF
DNA: TGTGCCAGCAGTCCAGGGTCCCGACCTTACGAGCAGTACTTC
V: TRBV27
size: few
D: NA
J: TRBJ2-7

CDR3: CASSYSRTAYEQYF
DNA: TGTGCCAGCAGTTACTCGAGGACAGCCTACGAGCAGTACTTC
V: TRBV6-5
size: many
D: NA
J: TRBJ2-7

CDR3: CATSDSPGASDEQFF
DNA: TGTGCCACCAGTGATTCCCCGGGGGCTAGCGATGAGCAGTTCTTC
V: TRBV24-1
size: NA
D: NA
J: TRBJ2-1

CDR3: CASSLGGRAATGELFF
DNA: TGTGCCAGCAGCTTAGGGGGACGCGCCGCGACCGGGGAGCTGTTTTTT
V: TRBV7-3
size: NA
D: NA
J: TRBJ2-2

CDR3: CASSGSGSSYEQYF
DNA: TGTGCCAGCAGCGGTAGCGGGAGCTCCTACGAGCAGTACTTC
V: TRBV14
size: NA
D: TRBD2
J: TRBJ2-7

CDR3: CASSYLPPTRENTGELFF
DNA: TGTGCCAGCAGTTACCTCCCCCCGACTAGGGAGAACACCGGGGAGCTGTTTTTT
V: TRBV12-3/TRBV12-4
size: few
D: NA
J: TRBJ2-2

CDR3: CASSQVGGSPADTQYF
DNA: TGTGCCAGCAGCCAAGTGGGCGGGAGCCCCGCAGATACGCAGTATTTT
V: TRBV14
size: NA
D: TRBD2
J: TRBJ2-3

CDR3: CASSDQGGHNEQFF
DNA: TGTGCCAGCAGTGACCAGGGGGGGCATAATGAGCAGTTCTTC
V: TRBV6-4
size: many
D: NA
J: TRBJ2-1

CDR3: CASSLGSHGQPQHF
DNA: TGCGCCAGCAGCTTGGGGTCCCACGGGCAGCCCCAGCATTTT
V: TRBV5-1
size: NA
D: NA
J: TRBJ1-5

CDR3: CASSPRTSGSWGEQYF
DNA: TGTGCCAGCAGCCCCCGGACTAGCGGGTCCTGGGGCGAGCAGTACTTC
V: TRBV5-7
size: many
D: TRBD2
J: TRBJ2-7

CDR3: CSARGWDGRGNTEAFF
DNA: TGCAGTGCTAGAGGTTGGGATGGACGGGGGAACACTGAAGCTTTCTTT
V: TRBV20-1
size: few
D: NA
J: TRBJ1-1

CDR3: CASSVVSGAPMGYTF
DNA: TGTGCCAGCAGCGTCGTCTCAGGGGCGCCCATGGGCTACACCTTC
V: TRBV2
size: few
D: NA
J: TRBJ1-2

CDR3: CASSLARRVRGDEQFF
DNA: TGTGCCAGCAGCTTAGCGCGGCGGGTCCGAGGGGATGAGCAGTTCTTC
V: TRBV7-6
size: NA
D: NA
J: TRBJ2-1

CDR3: CASSYPGQAETQYF
DNA: TGCGCCAGCAGCTACCCGGGACAGGCAGAGACCCAGTACTTC
V: TRBV5-1
size: many
D: TRBD1
J: TRBJ2-5

CDR3: CASSFFISGGLGTDTQYF
DNA: TGTGCCAGCAGCTTTTTTATCTCGGGAGGACTTGGCACAGATACGCAGTATTTT
V: TRBV7-2
size: few
D: TRBD2
J: TRBJ2-3

CDR3: CASSYSIPDTEALF
DNA: TGTGCCAGCAGTTACTCGATCCCGGACACTGAAGCTTTATTT
V: TRBV6-6
size: NA
D: NA
J: TRBJ1-1